This T cell receptor beta chain was sequenced during a study of T-cell reconstitution after alpha-beta-depleted transplantation in children. Study-level findings and limits: The study reportedly traced alpha-beta T cells about two months after transplant to several hundred expanded graft clones. Newly made T cells mostly supplied T-cell counts and diversity one year after transplant. Surviving recipient T cells and intrathymic progenitors accounted for some patients' high TCRbeta diversity at day 60.

Preparation of the TCRbeta library used unique molecular identifiers. MiXCR was run by TCRdb on the PCR reads, yielding one entry per CDR3 protein. The sample records roughly 350,000 distinct CDR3 sequences, around 15% being singletons. The germline gives CDR1 SGHRS, CDR2 YFSETQ. There are 13 residues in the CDR3. The ends were cut back, 0 bases at V and 4 bases at J, with 8 bases in the middle. In its sample, this clonotype was seen a few times. Its antigen is not known. The clonotype originates from a male patient under 10 years old who had a stem cell transplant for acute lymphoblastic leukemia, so the T cells may come from the graft donor. The chain couples TRBV5-1 to TRBJ2-7, with D unresolved. Sequenced material: PBMCs, mostly from graft donor cells, taken 360 days after TCRalphabeta/CD19-depleted stem cell transplant. CDR3 protein: CASSLESGYEQYF. CDR3 bases: TGCGCCAGCAGCTTGGAAAGTGGTTACGAGCAGTACTTC.